This TCR beta chain was identified in a study of shared clonotypes between healthy human individuals (dated by TCRdb to about 2020). General notes on the study: The cohort included a few men and a couple of women between 18 and 49 years of age. For each donor, CD4 naive and CD4 memory were each given three plates, CD8 naive was given two plates, and CD8 memory was given one plate. To estimate repertoire size and how much clonotype sharing occurs between individuals, the study deeply sequenced the blood TCR repertoires of several healthy adults. To increase sequencing depth and limit assay-specific biases, different laboratories used diverse techniques to prepare libraries and sequence TCR repertoires. Per donor, leukapheresis produced somewhere between about 0.94 and 9 billion PBMCs.

Healthy HIV-negative adults with no recently reported acute infections or vaccinations were included as donors. Every donor was a Caucasian adult residing in Nashville, Tennessee, USA. CD8 memory samples consisted of magnetically selected CD45RO+ cells combined with CCR7-negative CD45RA+ effector memory (TemRA) cells. After blood collection by leukapheresis, PBMCs were isolated using Ficoll-Histopaque density gradient centrifugation and then cryopreserved in the vapor phase of liquid nitrogen. Analytical flow cytometry was used to check the purity and quantity of each magnetically sorted T cell population. Genomic DNA was isolated from every sorted fraction and measured by UV absorbance on a Nanodrop 2000c. Relative to germline, V is missing 5 bases and J is missing 5 bases, with 7 bases of the junction outside any gene match. According to the germline V gene, CDR1 reads SGHAT and CDR2 reads FQNNGV. Measured from the cysteine to the phenylalanine, the CDR3 is 15 residues long. The sequence is cut down to CDR3 DNA, 45 bases in frame from base 1.

TCR CDR3 regions were amplified from genomic DNA by multiplex PCR using the deep immunoSEQ assay. Extracted genomic DNA from each cell subset was distributed evenly across all wells of several immunoSEQ 96-well plates, and each plate was treated as a replicate. For sorted subsets, around 200 ng genomic DNA, equal to some 28,000 T cell genomes, was loaded into each replicate PCR. Purified libraries were measured with a Qubit 3.0 fluorometer, size-checked on a Bioanalyzer 2100, and measured again with the KAPA Library Quantification kit. A separate single-read 150-cycle Illumina NextSeq 550 flow cell was used to sequence each immunoSEQ 96-well plate. The source study handled its data this way. Because the immunoSEQ output held only junctional sequences and lacked quality scores, the filtering could not match the filtering applied to full-length reads. Sequences were annotated with PyIR, a Python wrapper for IgBLAST v1.9, and V/J genes and CDR3 were assigned using IMGT germline references. Reads with weak V/J assignments (E-value above 1e-6), missing CDR3, stop codons, out-of-frame junctions, or ambiguous translated residues were removed. V3J clonotypes were defined as sequences sharing the same inferred V gene, J gene, and CDR3 amino acid sequence. To compute the percentage overlap between repertoires, the number of shared unique clonotypes was divided by the size of the smaller repertoire. Three approaches were used to assess repertoire richness: RTK rarefaction, the Chao1 estimator, and Recon v2.1 estimates of unobserved clonotypes. For all TCRbeta clonotypes obtained by the gDNA method from a handful of donors, generation probabilities were computed with OLGA. Drawn from immuneACCESS, this table holds only the in-frame rearrangements with V and J called that TCRdb kept. Clones are partly lost; checked studies trace under half to an unresolved V gene and leave the rest unexplained. V and J calls and clone size are copied from that table; D and trimming were computed from the DNA. This sample is represented by some 700,000 clones; roughly 87% of them were singletons. The ten top clones hold approximately 35% of the sample.

A remark on this clone: No cognate antigen has been identified for it. No per-base quality is available; no much larger clone lies one base away.

What the work shows at the level of the full study, not this receptor alone: Compared with non-shared clonotypes, clonotypes shared by all four sorted-subset donors had higher generation probabilities. Sampling was restricted to blood, and TCR repertoires in tissue are likely to differ from TCR repertoires in blood. The small number of donors limited the genetic and exposure-history diversity represented. Incomplete sequencing was indicated by rarefaction of sorted-subset datasets, despite the large sequencing depth. Naive subsets generally had larger estimated clonotype richness than memory subsets. When several donors were compared, the shared fraction of clonotypes was about 5% for naive CD4, 3% to 4% for naive CD8, 2.3% for memory CD4, and 0.4% for memory CD8. Based on pairwise subsampling, the degree of clonotype sharing among donors was expected to be affected by sequencing depth.

Specimen: memory CD8+ T cells from PBMCs. The cell subset or site label, read with the paper, signifies: CD45RO+ cells pooled with CCR7-negative TemRA cells. Recombination linked TRBV11-2 to TRBJ1-4, with TRBD1 matching 8 junction bases. The sequence was obtained from a man aged 18 to 29 in good health. Some clones in this sample may be carry-over from other donors' samples. CDR3 protein: CASSGRQGRNEKLFF. The DNA sequence follows: TGTGCCAGCAGCGGACGACAGGGGAGAAATGAAAAACTGTTTTTT.